This TCR beta chain was sequenced for a study of blood T cells in healthy people across ages. The trim removed 2 bases at V and 5 bases at J, leaving 8 bases unmatched. The CDR3 contains 15 residues. Germline CDR1 MDHEN, CDR2 SYDVKM. A J-beta primer mix and a sample-barcoded 5' primer were used in a second PCR of about 7 to 12 cycles. MiXCR, run by TCRdb on the 5' RACE reads, gives a single entry per CDR3 protein. The sample lists roughly 900,000 distinct CDR3 sequences, about 48% occurring once. The specimen sequenced was blood. This receptor was obtained from a man aged 30-40 years in good health. This chain connects TRBV28 to TRBJ2-5; TRBD1 agrees at 7 bases. As DNA, the CDR3 is TGTGCCAGCAGTTTAAGTGAGGGGGCGAGGGAGACCCAGTACTTC. Translating gives CASSLSEGARETQYF.